Reported below is one T cell receptor (beta chain). The data were taken from a study of CD8+ T cells in alopecia areata. Noted treatment: oral pan-JAK inhibitor, 5-10 mg twice daily. RNA was extracted and reverse transcribed into cDNA as the sequencing template. Sequencing used immunoSEQ multiplex PCR; TCRdb keeps in-frame clones, though not all of them. Of roughly 110,000 clones listed, roughly three fifths are singletons. The CDR3 is 15 amino acids. CDR1 is SGHRS and CDR2 is YFSETQ in the germline V gene. The V gene end was trimmed by 4 bases and the J gene end by 4 bases; junction bases not matched to a gene: 10.

The chain couples TRBV5-1 to TRBJ1-1; 7 bases agree with TRBD1. The receptor comes from a human donor with alopecia areata. Sample: CD4+ T cells sorted from blood, taken at week 24, from a patient treated with tofacitinib. The CDR3 region is CASSPDRSWATEAFF. The CDR3 bases are TGCGCCAGCAGCCCGGACAGGTCCTGGGCCACTGAAGCTTTCTTT.